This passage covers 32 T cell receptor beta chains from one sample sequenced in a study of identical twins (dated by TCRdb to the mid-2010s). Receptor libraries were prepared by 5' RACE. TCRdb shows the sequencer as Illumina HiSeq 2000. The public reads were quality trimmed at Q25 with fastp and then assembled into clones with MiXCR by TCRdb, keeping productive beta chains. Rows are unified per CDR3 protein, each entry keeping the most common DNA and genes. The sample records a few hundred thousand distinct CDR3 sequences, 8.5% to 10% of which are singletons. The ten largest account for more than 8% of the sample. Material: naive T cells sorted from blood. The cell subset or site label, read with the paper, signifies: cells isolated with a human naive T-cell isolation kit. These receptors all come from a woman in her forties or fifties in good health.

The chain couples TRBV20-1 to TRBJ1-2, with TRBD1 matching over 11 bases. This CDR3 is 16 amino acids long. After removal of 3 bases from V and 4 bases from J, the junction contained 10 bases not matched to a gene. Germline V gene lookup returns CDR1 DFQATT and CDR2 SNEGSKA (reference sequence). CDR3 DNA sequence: TGCAGTGCTAGTGTCAAGGGGACAGGGGGACCCTATGGCTACACCTTC. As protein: CSASVKGTGGPYGYTF.

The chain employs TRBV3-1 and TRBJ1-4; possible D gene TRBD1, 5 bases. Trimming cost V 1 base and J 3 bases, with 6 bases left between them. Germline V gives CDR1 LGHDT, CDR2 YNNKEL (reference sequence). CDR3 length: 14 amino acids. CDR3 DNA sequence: TGTGCCAGCAGCCAAGGACAGCCTAATGAAAAACTGTTTTTT. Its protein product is CASSQGQPNEKLFF.

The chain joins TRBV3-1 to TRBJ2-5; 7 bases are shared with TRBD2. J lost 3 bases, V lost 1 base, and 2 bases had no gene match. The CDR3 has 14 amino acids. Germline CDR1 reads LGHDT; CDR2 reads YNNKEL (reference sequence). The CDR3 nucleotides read TGTGCCAGCAGCCAAGCTAGCGGAAAAGAGACCCAGTACTTC. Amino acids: CASSQASGKETQYF.

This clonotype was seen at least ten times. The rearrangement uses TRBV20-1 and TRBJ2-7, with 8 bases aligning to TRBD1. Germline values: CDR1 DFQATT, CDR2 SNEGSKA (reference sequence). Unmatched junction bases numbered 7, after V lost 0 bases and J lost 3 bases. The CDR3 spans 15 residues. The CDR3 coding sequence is TGCAGTGCTAGAGATGGGGCAGGACAGGGCTACGAGCAGTACTTC. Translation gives CSARDGAGQGYEQYF.

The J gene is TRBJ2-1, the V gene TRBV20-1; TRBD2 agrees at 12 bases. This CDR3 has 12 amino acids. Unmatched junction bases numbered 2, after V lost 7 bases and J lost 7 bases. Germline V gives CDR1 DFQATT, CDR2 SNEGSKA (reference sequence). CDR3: CSVLAGGNEQFF. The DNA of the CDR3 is TGCAGTGTACTAGCGGGAGGAAATGAGCAGTTCTTC.

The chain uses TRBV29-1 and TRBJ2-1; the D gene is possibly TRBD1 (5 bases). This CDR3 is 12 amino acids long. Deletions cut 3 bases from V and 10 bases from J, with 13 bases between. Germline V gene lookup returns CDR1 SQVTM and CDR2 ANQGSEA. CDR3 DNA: TGCAGCGTTGAGCTGGGGCCCACCGAGCAGTTCTTC. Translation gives CSVELGPTEQFF.

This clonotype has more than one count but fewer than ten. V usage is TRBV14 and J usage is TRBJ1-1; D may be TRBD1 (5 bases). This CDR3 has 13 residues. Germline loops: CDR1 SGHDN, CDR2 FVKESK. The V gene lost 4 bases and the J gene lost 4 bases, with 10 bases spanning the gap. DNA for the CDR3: TGTGCCAGCAGCCTCTCAGGGCTCACTGAAGCTTTCTTT. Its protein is CASSLSGLTEAFF.

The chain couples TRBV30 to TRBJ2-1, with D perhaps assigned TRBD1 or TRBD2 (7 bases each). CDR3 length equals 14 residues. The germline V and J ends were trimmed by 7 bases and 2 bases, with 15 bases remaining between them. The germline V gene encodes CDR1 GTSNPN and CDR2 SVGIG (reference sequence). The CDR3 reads CALLSGTAYNEQFF. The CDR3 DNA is TGTGCCTTACTAAGCGGGACAGCCTACAATGAGCAGTTCTTC.

The CDR3 sequence: CSAEDRVNEQFF. The CDR3 DNA reads as TGCAGTGCCGAGGACAGGGTCAATGAGCAGTTCTTC. The V and J genes are TRBV20-1 and TRBJ2-1; 8 nucleotides agree with TRBD1. CDR3 length: 12 amino acids. CDR1 is DFQATT and CDR2 is SNEGSKA in the germline V gene (reference sequence). The V segment lost 6 bases and the J segment 6 bases; nucleotides outside the gene matches: 4.

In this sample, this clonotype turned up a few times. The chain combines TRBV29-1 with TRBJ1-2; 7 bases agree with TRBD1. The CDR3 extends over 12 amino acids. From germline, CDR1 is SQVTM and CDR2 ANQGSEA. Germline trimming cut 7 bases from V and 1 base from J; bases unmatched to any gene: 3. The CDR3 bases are TGCAGCGCCGCAGGGGGTAACTATGGCTACACCTTC. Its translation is CSAAGGNYGYTF.

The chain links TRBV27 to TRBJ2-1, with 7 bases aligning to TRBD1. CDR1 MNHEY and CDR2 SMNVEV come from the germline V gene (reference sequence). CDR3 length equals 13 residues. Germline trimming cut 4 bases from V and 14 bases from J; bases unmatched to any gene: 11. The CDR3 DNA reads TGTGCCAGCAGTTCCCCGAGCGGACAGGTTAAGTTCTTC. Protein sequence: CASSSPSGQVKFF.

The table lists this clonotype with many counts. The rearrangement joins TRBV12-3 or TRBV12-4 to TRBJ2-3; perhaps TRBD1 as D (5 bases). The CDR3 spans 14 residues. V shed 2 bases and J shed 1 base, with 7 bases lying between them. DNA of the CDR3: TGTGCCAGCAGTTTAACCAGGGGCACAGATACGCAGTATTTT. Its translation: CASSLTRGTDTQYF.

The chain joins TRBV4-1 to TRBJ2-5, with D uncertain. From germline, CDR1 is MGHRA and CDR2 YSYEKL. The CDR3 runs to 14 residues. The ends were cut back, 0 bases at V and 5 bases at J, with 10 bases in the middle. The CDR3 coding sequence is TGCGCCAGCAGCCAAGATCCCGGGTGGGAGACCCAGTACTTC. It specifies CASSQDPGWETQYF.

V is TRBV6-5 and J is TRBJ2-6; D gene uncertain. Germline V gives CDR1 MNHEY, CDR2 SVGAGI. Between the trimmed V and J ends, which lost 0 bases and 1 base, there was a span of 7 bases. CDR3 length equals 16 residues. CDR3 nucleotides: TGTGCCAGCAGTTACTCGCGTCGATCTGGGGCCAACGTCCTGACTTTC. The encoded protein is CASSYSRRSGANVLTF.

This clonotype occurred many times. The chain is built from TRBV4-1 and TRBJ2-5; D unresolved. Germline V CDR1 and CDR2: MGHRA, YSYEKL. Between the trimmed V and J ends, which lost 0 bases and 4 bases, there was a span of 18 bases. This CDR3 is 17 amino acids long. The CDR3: CASSQEDRRSRPETQYF. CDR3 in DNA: TGCGCCAGCAGCCAAGAAGATAGACGTAGTCGGCCAGAGACCCAGTACTTC.

CDR3 nucleotide sequence: TGTGCCAGCAGCTTAGTTGTGACTAGCGGTTACAATGAGCAGTTCTTC. Translation gives CASSLVVTSGYNEQFF. V usage is TRBV7-2 and J usage is TRBJ2-1; 9 bases fit TRBD2. Per the germline V gene, CDR1 is SGHTA and CDR2 is FQGNSA. CDR3 length equals 16 residues. With 1 base clipped from V and 4 bases from J, the junction kept 5 bases outside the gene matches. Based on the CDR3 plus reference TRBV7-2 and TRBJ2-1, the full variable domain is GAGVSQSPSNKVTEKGKDVELRCDPISGHTALYWYRQSLGQGLEFLIYFQGNSAPDKSGLPSDRFSAERTGGSVSTLTIQRTQQEDSAVYLCASSLVVTSGYNEQFFGPGTRLTVL.

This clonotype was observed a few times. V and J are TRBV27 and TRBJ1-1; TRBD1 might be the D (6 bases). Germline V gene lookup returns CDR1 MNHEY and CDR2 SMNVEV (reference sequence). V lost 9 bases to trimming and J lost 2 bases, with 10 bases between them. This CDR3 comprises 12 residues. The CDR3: CARGGQNTEAFF. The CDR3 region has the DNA TGTGCCAGGGGGGGCCAAAACACTGAAGCTTTCTTT.

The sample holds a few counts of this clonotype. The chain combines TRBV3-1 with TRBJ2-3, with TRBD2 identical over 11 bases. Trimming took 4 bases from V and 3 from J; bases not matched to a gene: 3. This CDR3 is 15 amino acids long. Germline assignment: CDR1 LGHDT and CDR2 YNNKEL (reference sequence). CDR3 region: CASSRSGRETDTQYF. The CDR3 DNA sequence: TGTGCCAGCAGCCGTAGCGGGAGGGAAACAGATACGCAGTATTTT.

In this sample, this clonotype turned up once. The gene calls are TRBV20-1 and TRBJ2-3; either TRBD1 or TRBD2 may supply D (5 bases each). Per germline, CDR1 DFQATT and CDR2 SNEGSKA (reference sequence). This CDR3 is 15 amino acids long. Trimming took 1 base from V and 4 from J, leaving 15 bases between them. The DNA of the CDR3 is TGCAGTGCTAGAGCCCCTTCTAGAGGGGCAGATACGCAGTATTTT. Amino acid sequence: CSARAPSRGADTQYF.

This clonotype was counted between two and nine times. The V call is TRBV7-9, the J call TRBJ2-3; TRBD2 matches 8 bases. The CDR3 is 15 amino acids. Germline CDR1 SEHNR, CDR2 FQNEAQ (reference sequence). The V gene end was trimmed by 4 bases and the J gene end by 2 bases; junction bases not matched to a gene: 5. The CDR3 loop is CASSSTSGYTDTQYF. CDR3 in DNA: TGTGCCAGCAGCTCTACTAGCGGATACACAGATACGCAGTATTTT. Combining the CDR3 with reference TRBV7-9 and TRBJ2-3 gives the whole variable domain DTGVSQNPRHKITKRGQNVTFRCDPISEHNRLYWYRQTLGQGPEFLTYFQNEAQLEKSRLLSDRFSAERPKGSFSTLEIQRTEQGDSAMYLCASSSTSGYTDTQYFGPGTRLTVL.

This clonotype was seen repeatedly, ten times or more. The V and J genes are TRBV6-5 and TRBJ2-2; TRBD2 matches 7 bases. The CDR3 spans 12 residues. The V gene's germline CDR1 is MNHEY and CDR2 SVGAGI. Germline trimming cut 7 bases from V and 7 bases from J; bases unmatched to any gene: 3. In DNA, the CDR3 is TGTGCCAGCACCACGGGGGGCGGGGAGCTGTTTTTT. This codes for CASTTGGGELFF.

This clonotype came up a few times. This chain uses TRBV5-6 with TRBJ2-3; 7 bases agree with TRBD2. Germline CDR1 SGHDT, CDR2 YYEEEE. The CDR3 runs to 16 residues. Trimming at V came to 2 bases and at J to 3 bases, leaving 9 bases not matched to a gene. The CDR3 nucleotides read TGTGCCAGCAGCTTTTATCGGGGGGAGACTACAGATACGCAGTATTTT. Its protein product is CASSFYRGETTDTQYF.

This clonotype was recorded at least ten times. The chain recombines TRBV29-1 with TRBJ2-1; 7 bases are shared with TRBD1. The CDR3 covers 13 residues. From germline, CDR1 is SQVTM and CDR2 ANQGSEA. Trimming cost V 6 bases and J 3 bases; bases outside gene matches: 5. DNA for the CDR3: TGCAGCGTCCCGTGGGACAGCTACAATGAGCAGTTCTTC. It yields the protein CSVPWDSYNEQFF.

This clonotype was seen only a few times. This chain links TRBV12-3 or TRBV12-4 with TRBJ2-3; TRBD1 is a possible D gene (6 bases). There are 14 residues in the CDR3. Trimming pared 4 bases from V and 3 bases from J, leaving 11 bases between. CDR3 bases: TGTGCCAGCAGTTGGGGGACATCAACAGATACGCAGTATTTT. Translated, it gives CASSWGTSTDTQYF.

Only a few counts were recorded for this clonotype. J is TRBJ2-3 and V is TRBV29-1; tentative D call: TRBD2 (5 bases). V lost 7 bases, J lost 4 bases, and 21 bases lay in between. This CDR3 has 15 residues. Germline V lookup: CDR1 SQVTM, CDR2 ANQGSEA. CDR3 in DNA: TGCAGCGGACGAACGGGGTCTTGGTATGCAGATACGCAGTATTTT. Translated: CSGRTGSWYADTQYF.

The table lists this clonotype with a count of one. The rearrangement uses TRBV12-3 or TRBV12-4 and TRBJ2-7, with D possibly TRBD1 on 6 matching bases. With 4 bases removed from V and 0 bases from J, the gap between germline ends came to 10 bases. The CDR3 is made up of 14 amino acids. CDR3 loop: CASSYSTGSYEQYF. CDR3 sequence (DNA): TGTGCCAGCAGTTACTCGACAGGCTCCTACGAGCAGTACTTC.

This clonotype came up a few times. The CDR3 DNA sequence: TGTGCCAGCAGTCCCACAGGGGGCTTAGAGAACACTGAAGCTTTCTTT. Amino acids: CASSPTGGLENTEAFF. This chain links TRBV7-9 with TRBJ1-1; 9 bases match TRBD1. The CDR3 runs 16 residues. Germline CDR1 is SEHNR and CDR2 is FQNEAQ (reference sequence). Trimming at V came to 6 bases and at J to 1 base, leaving 9 bases not matched to a gene.

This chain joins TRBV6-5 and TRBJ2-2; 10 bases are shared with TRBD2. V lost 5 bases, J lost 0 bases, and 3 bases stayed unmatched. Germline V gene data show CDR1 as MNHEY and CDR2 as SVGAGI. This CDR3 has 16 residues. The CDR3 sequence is CASSTSGRANTGELFF. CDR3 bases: TGTGCCAGCAGTACAAGCGGGAGGGCGAACACCGGGGAGCTGTTTTTT.

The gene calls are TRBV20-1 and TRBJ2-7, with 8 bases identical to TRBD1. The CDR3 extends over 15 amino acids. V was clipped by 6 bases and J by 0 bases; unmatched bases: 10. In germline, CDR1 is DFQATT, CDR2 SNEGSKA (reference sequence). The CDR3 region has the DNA TGCAGTGCAGGGACAGGAGAATTTAGCTCCTACGAGCAGTACTTC. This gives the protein CSAGTGEFSSYEQYF.

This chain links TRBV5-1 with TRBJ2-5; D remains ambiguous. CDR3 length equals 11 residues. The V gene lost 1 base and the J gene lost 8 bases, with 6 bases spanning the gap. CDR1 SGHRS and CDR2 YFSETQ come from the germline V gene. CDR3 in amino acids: CASSLMGTQYF. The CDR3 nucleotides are TGCGCCAGCAGCTTGATGGGAACCCAGTACTTC. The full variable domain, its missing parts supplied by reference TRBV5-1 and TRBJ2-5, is KAGVTQTPRYLIKTRGQQVTLSCSPISGHRSVSWYQQTPGQGLQFLFEYFSETQRNKGNFPGRFSGRQFSNSRSEMNVSTLELGDSALYLCASSLMGTQYFGPGTRLLVL.

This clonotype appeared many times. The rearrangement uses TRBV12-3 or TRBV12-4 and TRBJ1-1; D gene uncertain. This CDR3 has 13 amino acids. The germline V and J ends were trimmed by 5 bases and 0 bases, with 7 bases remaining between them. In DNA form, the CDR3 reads TGTGCCAGCAGTCCGTTCCTGAACACTGAAGCTTTCTTT. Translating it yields CASSPFLNTEAFF.

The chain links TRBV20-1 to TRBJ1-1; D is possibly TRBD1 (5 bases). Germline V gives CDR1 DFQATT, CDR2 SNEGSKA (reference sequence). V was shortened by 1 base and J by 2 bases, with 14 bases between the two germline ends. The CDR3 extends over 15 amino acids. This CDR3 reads CSARARGGQNTEAFF. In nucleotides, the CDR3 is TGCAGTGCTAGAGCCCGTGGGGGTCAAAACACTGAAGCTTTCTTT.